This TCR beta chain was observed in a study of identical twins. Concerning this clonotype: Its antigen is as yet unknown. The junction shows a germline mismatch at one end, possibly a read error.

A universal primer site came from template switching; cDNA carried unique molecular identifiers. MiXCR was run by TCRdb on the 5' RACE reads, yielding one entry per CDR3 protein. Among 350,000 to 450,000 distinct CDR3 sequences listed, approximately 17% were seen once. This CDR3 is built from 14 residues. Study findings and constraints: Its conclusions, products of cross-sectional statistical analysis, did not come from following the same donors. The abundant beta clonotypes from cord blood had fewer insertions, and memory repertoires had none of this.

The chain combines TRBV12-3 or TRBV12-4 with TRBJ2-7, with D unclear. This clonotype was sampled from a man aged 50-59 years in good health. Input material: naive T cells sorted from blood. The CDR3 coding sequence is TGTGCCAGCAGTTTAGCAGGTGGGATCTACGAGCAGGACTTC. Its translation: CASSLAGGIYEQDF.